The present T cell receptor (beta chain) was sequenced within a study of lymphopenia after photon versus proton radiotherapy. General study findings and limits: Relative stability marked proton patients; photon patients lost diversity and naive cells. Oligoclonal CD8+ Temra expansion after nadir drove photon patients' diversity drop. Better survival with proton therapy was suggested as possible, not demonstrated.

The table came from immunoSEQ multiplex PCR; TCRdb's copy has only in-frame clones and leaves some out. Of about 70,000 clones listed, 80% to 95% were seen once; the top ten hold 2.2%. Points on this clone: Its antigen is undetermined.

The germline CDR1 and CDR2 sequences are LGHNA and YNFKEQ. V lost 2 bases to trimming and J lost 8 bases, with 15 bases between them. The CDR3 covers 15 residues. The TCR comes from a woman aged 40 to 49 with cholangiocarcinoma. The chain combines TRBV4-2 with TRBJ1-4, with a tentative D call TRBD1 (5 bases). The material sequenced was peripheral blood, taken from a patient treated with photon-based radiotherapy. Here the CDR3 reads CASSQRPGPGEKLFF. DNA of the CDR3: TGTGCCAGCAGCCAAAGACCGGGACCGGGGGAAAAACTGTTTTTT.